The clone carrying this T cell receptor beta chain has a count of ten or more. The source material, RNA transcripts, was used to amplify TCR beta CDR3 regions. The TCR CDR3 was amplified in a first-round RT-PCR using the HTBI primer set. TCRdb reprocessed the multiplex PCR reads via MiXCR and lists one record per CDR3 protein. There are 250,000 to 350,000 distinct CDR3 sequences in the sample; more than 15% occur only once, and roughly 53% lies in the top ten. The entry originates in a study of T cells in Graves' hyperthyroidism and ophthalmopathy. This CDR3 spans 18 amino acids. V lost 8 bases, J lost 3 bases, and 24 bases lay in between. CDR1 KGHDR and CDR2 SFDVKD come from the germline V gene.

The chain couples TRBV24-1 to TRBJ2-2; D might be TRBD1 (5 bases). The specimen sequenced was blood. The TCR sequence derives from a woman aged 55-70 years with Graves' ophthalmopathy. CDR3 protein: CATKRSLLGRWDTGELFF. The CDR3 DNA sequence: TGTGCCACCAAACGATCCTTACTGGGGCGGTGGGACACCGGGGAGCTGTTTTTT.